This T cell receptor beta chain was profiled in a study of blood T cell repertoires in COVID-19. Trimming cost V 1 base and J 2 bases, with 15 bases left between them. The germline V gene has CDR1 SGHTA and CDR2 FQGNSA. This CDR3 contains 16 residues. Sequencing used immunoSEQ multiplex PCR; TCRdb keeps in-frame clones, though not all of them. The sample consists of about 220,000 clones, around 83% of them appearing once. The cohort comprised adults aged about 18 to 100 years residing in 20 to 25 US areas. The V gene is TRBV7-2, the J gene TRBJ2-7; TRBD2 might be the D (6 bases). The sequence was collected from a woman in her forties who had recovered from COVID-19. The sample comprised PBMCs or T cells enriched from blood (not recorded which). CDR3 bases: TGTGCCAGCAGCTTAGGGGCGAGAGCGGGCCCCTACGAGCAGTACTTC. Amino acid sequence: CASSLGARAGPYEQYF. The whole variable domain, filled in from reference TRBV7-2 and TRBJ2-7, reads GAGVSQSPSNKVTEKGKDVELRCDPISGHTALYWYRQSLGQGLEFLIYFQGNSAPDKSGLPSDRFSAERTGGSVSTLTIQRTQQEDSAVYLCASSLGARAGPYEQYFGPGTRLTVT.